This T cell receptor (beta chain) originates from a study of identical twins. Study-level results: While abundant cord blood beta clonotypes carried fewer insertions, memory repertoires showed no such pattern. Models underestimated out-of-frame TCR alpha sharing in monozygotic twins. Cross-sectional statistics underpinned the conclusions; the same donors were not followed.

TCRdb used MiXCR to reprocess the 5' RACE reads, holding one entry per CDR3 protein. Of hundreds of thousands of distinct CDR3 sequences listed, over 8% are singletons. Of note for this clonotype: Its antigen is undetermined.

The ends were cut back, 0 bases at V and 15 bases at J, with 9 bases in the middle. Germline V lookup: CDR1 GTSNPN, CDR2 SVGIG (reference sequence). The CDR3 has 10 amino acids. The clonotype originates from a young woman in good health. Material for sequencing was memory (CD45RO+) T cells sorted from blood. The chain has TRBV30 and TRBJ2-1; possibly TRBD2 for D (5 bases). The CDR3 sequence is CAWSVRDPFF. For the CDR3, the DNA is TGTGCCTGGAGTGTACGGGATCCGTTCTTC.